This TCR beta chain was obtained from a study of blood T cells in healthy people across ages. The germline V and J ends were trimmed by 0 bases and 2 bases, with 14 bases remaining between them. The CDR3 has 17 residues. Germline CDR1 LGHNA, CDR2 YNFKEQ. A few counts support this clonotype. Together with a sample-barcoded 5' primer, a J-beta primer mix was included in a second PCR lasting about 6 to 12 cycles. Using its own MiXCR run on the 5' RACE reads, TCRdb lists one record per CDR3 protein. In the table there are some 690,000 distinct CDR3 sequences, over 20% of which are singletons. This chain joins TRBV4-2 and TRBJ2-1; D may correspond to TRBD1 or TRBD2 (6 bases each). The specimen was blood. The source is a man between 65 and 85 years old in good health. CDR3 in DNA: TGTGCCAGCAGCCAAGATAGATCCGGGGGCCCCTACAATGAGCAGTTCTTC. It yields the protein CASSQDRSGGPYNEQFF.